These 3 T cell receptor beta chains were all obtained from the same sample, sequenced in a study of cytomegalovirus exposure and HLA in healthy donors. PCR used 60 Vbeta primers and 13 Jbeta primers. Repertoires were generated with immunoSEQ multiplex PCR, while TCRdb's copy carries only in-frame clones and drops some. The sample lists around 200,000 clones, roughly 85% occurring once. The sample was PBMCs. These receptor sequences come from a woman aged 25-40 years in good health and CMV-seropositive.

The V call is TRBV29-1, the J call TRBJ2-2, with D tentatively TRBD1 (5 bases). Trimming shortened V by 7 bases and J by 4 bases, and 16 bases separated the two germline ends. The CDR3 sequence is 14 residues long. The germline V gene encodes CDR1 SQVTM and CDR2 ANQGSEA. The CDR3 protein is CSARVSGGTGELFF. In DNA form, the CDR3 reads TGCAGCGCCAGGGTTTCAGGTGGCACCGGGGAGCTGTTTTTT.

The rearrangement links TRBV5-1 to TRBJ1-2, with D possibly matching TRBD1 (5 bases). The CDR3 sequence is 16 residues long. Germline CDR1 and CDR2: SGHRS and YFSETQ. V lost 3 bases and J 0 bases, leaving 15 bases between the germline ends. CDR3 protein: CASSSGDGGANYGYTF. The CDR3 nucleotides are TGCGCCAGCAGCTCGGGAGACGGAGGGGCTAACTATGGCTACACCTTC.

This rearrangement joins TRBV19 to TRBJ2-7; 7 positions match TRBD2. This CDR3 has 14 amino acids. V was clipped by 3 bases and J by 1 base; unmatched bases: 3. Germline loops: CDR1 LNHDA, CDR2 SQIVND (reference sequence). The CDR3 protein is CASSIGDYSYEQYF. CDR3 nucleotides: TGTGCCAGTAGTATTGGGGACTATTCCTACGAGCAGTACTTC. The complete variable domain, with remaining parts taken from reference TRBV19 and TRBJ2-7, reads DGGITQSPKYLFRKEGQNVTLSCEQNLNHDAMYWYRQDPGQGLRLIYYSQIVNDFQKGDIAEGYSVSREKKESFPLTVTSAQKNPTAFYLCASSIGDYSYEQYFGPGTRLTVT.